Sequencing of this TCR beta chain was carried out in a study of blood T cell repertoires in COVID-19. About the study: Samples taken during acute and convalescent COVID-19 were collected in the United States, Italy and Spain.

Germline V lookup: CDR1 MNHEY, CDR2 SVGAGI. The CDR3 has 14 residues. The V gene end was trimmed by 6 bases and the J gene end by 3 bases; junction bases not matched to a gene: 7. Methods used by the authors: Estimated nucleated cell counts came from reference gene primer amplification. Some clones are missing from TCRdb's copy, which holds only in-frame ones; the method was immunoSEQ multiplex PCR. V, J and clone size were drawn from that table, and D and trimming were deduced from the DNA. The repertoire consists of approximately 210,000 clones, with approximately 80% occurring once and the leading ten covering about 20%.

Sequencing was done on a sample of peripheral blood. The chain employs TRBV6-5 and TRBJ1-2; 7 positions match TRBD1. The receptor was derived from a man aged 25-45 years with active or convalescent COVID-19. The CDR3 DNA reads TGTGCCAGCAGAACCACAGGGGTGGACTATGGCTACACCTTC. Its translation is CASRTTGVDYGYTF.